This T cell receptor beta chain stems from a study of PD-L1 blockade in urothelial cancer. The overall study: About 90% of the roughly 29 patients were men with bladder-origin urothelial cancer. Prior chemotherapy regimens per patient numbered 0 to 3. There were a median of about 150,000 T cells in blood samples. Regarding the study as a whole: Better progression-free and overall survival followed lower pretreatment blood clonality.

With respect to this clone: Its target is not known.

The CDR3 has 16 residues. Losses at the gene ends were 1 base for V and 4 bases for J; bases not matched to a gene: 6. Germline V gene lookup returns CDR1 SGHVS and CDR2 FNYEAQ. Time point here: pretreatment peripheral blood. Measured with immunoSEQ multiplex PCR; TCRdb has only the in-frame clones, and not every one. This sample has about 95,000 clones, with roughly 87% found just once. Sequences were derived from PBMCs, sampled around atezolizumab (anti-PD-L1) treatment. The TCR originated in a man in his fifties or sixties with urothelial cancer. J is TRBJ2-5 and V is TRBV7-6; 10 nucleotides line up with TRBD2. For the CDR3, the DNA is TGTGCCAGCAGCTTAGAGAGCGGGGGGGCGGGAGAGACCCAGTACTTC. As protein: CASSLESGGAGETQYF. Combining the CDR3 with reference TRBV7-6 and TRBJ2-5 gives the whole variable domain GAGVSQSPRYKVTKRGQDVALRCDPISGHVSLYWYRQALGQGPEFLTYFNYEAQQDKSGLPNDRFSAERPEGSISTLTIQRTEQRDSAMYRCASSLESGGAGETQYFGPGTRLLVL.